This T cell receptor (beta chain) stems from a study of blood T cell repertoires in COVID-19. About the study: Samples taken during acute and convalescent COVID-19 were collected in the United States, Italy and Spain. T cells, B-cell-depleted T cells, or PBMCs supplied cDNA or gDNA.

The CDR3 sequence is 16 residues long. J was trimmed by 6 bases and V by 5 bases; bases with no gene match: 14. CDR1 is LNHNV, CDR2 YYDKDF, per germline (reference sequence). In the study's own analysis: Counts of nucleated cells, estimated from reference gene primer amplification, were obtained. Here immunoSEQ multiplex PCR was the method, and the copy in TCRdb shows in-frame clones only, minus some. V and J calls and clone size are those listed in that table; D and trimming were worked out from the DNA. The repertoire holds about 670,000 clones, with 85% to 90% as singletons. The sequencing sample was made of peripheral blood. The sequence derives from a woman younger than 30 with acute or convalescent COVID-19. The chain recombines TRBV15 with TRBJ2-3; 7 bases match TRBD1. CDR3 in DNA: TGTGCCACCAGCTACCGACAGGGTGGGTTATCGGATACGCAGTATTTT. It specifies CATSYRQGGLSDTQYF.